This T cell receptor (beta chain) emerged from a study of T cell responses to AZD1222 COVID-19 vaccine. This CDR3 comprises 16 residues. CDR1 and CDR2 (germline): MDHEN, SYDVKM. Trimming took off 2 bases at V and 8 bases at J, with 21 bases between the two ends. Only in-frame clones appear in the TCRdb table, and some are missing; sequencing was by immunoSEQ multiplex PCR. This table has 130,000 to 150,000 clones, nearly 90% appearing once. The receptor comes from an adult in good health. The V call is TRBV28, the J call TRBJ1-1; D might be TRBD1 (6 bases). The material was peripheral blood, obtained on day 0 of AZD1222 vaccination. The CDR3 region has the DNA TGTGCCAGCAGTTTACGGCCGGGAACAGGGAATTTCGAAGCTTTCTTT. Translated, it gives CASSLRPGTGNFEAFF.